This T cell receptor (beta chain) originates from a study of CD8 T cells in ankylosing spondylitis. Study findings and constraints: Disease-linked clones were reportedly significantly enriched in matched ankylosing spondylitis synovial fluid. For ankylosing spondylitis blood, a TCR beta motif of several highly homologous variants appeared characteristic.

CDR1 and CDR2 from the germline V gene are SGHVS and FQNEAQ. J was trimmed by 4 bases and V by 5 bases; bases with no gene match: 8. The length of the CDR3 is 15 residues. Regarding this clonotype: Its target is not known.

TCRdb passed the 5' RACE reads through MiXCR, listing each CDR3 protein once. The sample carries around 130,000 distinct CDR3 sequences, 17% recorded once. The sequence was collected from a male donor with ankylosing spondylitis. Sequenced: blood, either unsorted or a sorted T cell fraction (not recorded which). V usage is TRBV7-8 and J usage is TRBJ2-3, with TRBD1 matching 8 bases. The chain's CDR3 is CASSRSDRVPDTQYF. CDR3 nucleotide sequence: TGTGCCAGCAGCCGATCGGACAGGGTCCCAGATACGCAGTATTTT.